This T cell receptor (beta chain) was identified during a study of blood T cell repertoires in COVID-19. The trim removed 6 bases at V and 2 bases at J, leaving 3 bases unmatched. Per the germline V gene, CDR1 is MNHEY and CDR2 is SVGAGI. The CDR3 length is 13 residues. Only in-frame clones appear in the TCRdb table, and some are missing; sequencing was by immunoSEQ multiplex PCR. The sample records about 320,000 clones, just under 90% being singletons. The sequenced material came from peripheral blood. The clonotype comes from a woman aged 30 to 39 with COVID-19, enrolled during active disease. The chain combines TRBV6-5 with TRBJ2-7, with 8 nucleotides matching TRBD1. The CDR3 protein is CASRGTGPYEQYF. The CDR3 bases are TGTGCCAGCAGGGGGACAGGTCCCTACGAGCAGTACTTC.